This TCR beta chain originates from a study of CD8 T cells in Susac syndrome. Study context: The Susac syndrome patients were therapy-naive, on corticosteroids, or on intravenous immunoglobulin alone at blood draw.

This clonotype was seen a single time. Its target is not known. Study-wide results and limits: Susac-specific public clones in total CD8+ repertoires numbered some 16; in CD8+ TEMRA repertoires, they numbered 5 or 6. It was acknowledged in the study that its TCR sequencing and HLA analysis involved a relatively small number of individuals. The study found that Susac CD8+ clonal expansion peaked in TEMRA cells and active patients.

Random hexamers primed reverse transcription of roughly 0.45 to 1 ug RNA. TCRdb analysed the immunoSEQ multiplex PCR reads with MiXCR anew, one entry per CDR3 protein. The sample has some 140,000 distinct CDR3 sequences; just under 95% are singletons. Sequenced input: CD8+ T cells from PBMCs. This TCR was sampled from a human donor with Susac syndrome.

DNA of the CDR3: TGTGCCAGTAGTATTCTCGGGGGTTCCTACAATGAGCAGTTCTTC. Protein: CASSILGGSYNEQFF. V usage is TRBV19 and J usage is TRBJ2-1, with D perhaps matching TRBD2 (6 bases). Germline V gene sequence: CDR1 LNHDA, CDR2 SQIVND (reference sequence). The CDR3 totals 15 residues. V gave up 3 bases and J gave up 1 base, with 10 bases separating them.